Presented here are 23 T cell receptor beta chains from one specimen sequenced in a study of shared T cell receptors in the human thymus. Assay: immunoSEQ multiplex PCR; the TCRdb copy retains only in-frame clones and omits some. The sample lists about 660,000 clones; more than 75% were seen once. These same records also appear under a second study, on human thymus T cells.

The sequenced sample consisted of thymocytes. These receptor sequences come from a boy under three years old with a congenital heart defect.

The chain is built from TRBV25-1 and TRBJ2-7; 14 nucleotides align to TRBD2. Germline V gene lookup returns CDR1 MGHDK and CDR2 SYGVNS. The length of the CDR3 is 14 residues. Trimming took 6 bases from V and 8 from J; bases not matched to a gene: 6. The CDR3 DNA reads as TGTGCCAGCAGGGGGGGACTAGCGGGAGCGAAGCAGTACTTC. Translated: CASRGGLAGAKQYF.

The chain combines TRBV29-1 with TRBJ2-7, with D possibly matching TRBD1 (6 bases). The CDR3 runs to 14 residues. Trimming left V 4 bases short and J 3 bases short, with 16 bases between. Per the germline V gene, CDR1 is SQVTM and CDR2 is ANQGSEA. The CDR3 loop reads CSVVGHRPDYEQYF. Written as DNA, the CDR3 is TGCAGCGTTGTGGGACACAGGCCCGACTACGAGCAGTACTTC.

This sequence joins TRBV28 and TRBJ1-3, with 10 bases matching TRBD1. Per the germline V gene, CDR1 is MDHEN and CDR2 is SYDVKM. The trim removed 5 bases at V and 4 bases at J, leaving 5 bases unmatched. The CDR3 covers 15 residues. The CDR3 DNA sequence: TGTGCCAGCAGTGAGACAGGGGGCCCAGGAAACACCATATATTTT. It encodes CASSETGGPGNTIYF.

V is TRBV28 and J is TRBJ2-1; 11 nucleotides match TRBD2. Trimming cost V 6 bases and J 7 bases; bases outside gene matches: 17. CDR1 is MDHEN and CDR2 is SYDVKM in the germline V gene. This CDR3 spans 18 amino acids. The CDR3: CASSRRGRTSGSRNEQFF. DNA of the CDR3: TGTGCCAGCAGCCGACGGGGGAGAACTAGCGGGAGTCGTAATGAGCAGTTCTTC. Full variable domain (missing parts from reference TRBV28 and TRBJ2-1): DVKVTQSSRYLVKRTGEKVFLECVQDMDHENMFWYRQDPGLGLRLIYFSYDVKMKEKGDIPEGYSVSREKKERFSLILESASTNQTSMYLCASSRRGRTSGSRNEQFFGPGTRLTVL.

The V call is TRBV4-2, the J call TRBJ2-3; a possible D gene is TRBD2 (6 bases). Looked up from germline, CDR1 is LGHNA and CDR2 is YNFKEQ. The CDR3 contains 13 residues. Trimming removed 1 base at V and 5 bases at J, with 7 bases between. CDR3 protein: CASSQVGGDTQYF. As DNA, the CDR3 is TGTGCCAGCAGCCAAGTCGGGGGAGATACGCAGTATTTT.

The CDR3 coding sequence is TGTGCCAGCAGCACGGGACAGAGCTCCTACGAGCAGTACTTC. Protein: CASSTGQSSYEQYF. This chain uses TRBV5-6 with TRBJ2-7, with 7 bases that match TRBD1. Trimming at V came to 4 bases and at J to 0 bases, leaving 4 bases not matched to a gene. This CDR3 region has 14 residues. Looked up from germline, CDR1 is SGHDT and CDR2 is YYEEEE.

Turning to this clone: Other nucleotide sequences from this sample produce the same CDR3. As DNA, the CDR3 is TGTGCCAGCAGTCCCAATCTAGCGACCCCGGCCTACGAGCAGTACTTC. It yields the protein CASSPNLATPAYEQYF. V is TRBV27 and J is TRBJ2-7, with D perhaps matching TRBD2 (6 bases). Germline V gives CDR1 MNHEY, CDR2 SMNVEV (reference sequence). V gave up 5 bases and J gave up 2 bases, with 19 bases separating them. The CDR3 has 16 amino acids.

This chain links TRBV5-4 with TRBJ2-7, with unresolved D. Germline assignment: CDR1 SGHNT and CDR2 YYREEE (reference sequence). V shed 3 bases and J shed 3 bases, with 13 bases lying between them. The CDR3 has 14 residues. CDR3 region: CASSSSAGNYEQYF. The DNA of the CDR3 is TGTGCCAGCAGCTCGTCAGCAGGCAACTACGAGCAGTACTTC. The full variable domain, rest sourced from reference TRBV5-4 and TRBJ2-7, is ETGVTQSPTHLIKTRGQQVTLRCSSQSGHNTVSWYQQALGQGPQFIFQYYREEENGRGNFPPRFSGLQFPNYSSELNVNALELDDSALYLCASSSSAGNYEQYFGPGTRLTVT.

V is TRBV5-4 and J is TRBJ2-1, with no clear D. Germline-derived CDR1 and CDR2 are SGHNT and YYREEE (reference sequence). V dropped 7 bases and J dropped 0 bases, with 8 bases sitting between them. The CDR3 sequence is 13 residues long. The DNA for the CDR3 is TGTGCCAGCGGGCCCCCCTCCTACAATGAGCAGTTCTTC. It translates to CASGPPSYNEQFF. Full variable domain (remainder filled in from reference TRBV5-4 and TRBJ2-1): ETGVTQSPTHLIKTRGQQVTLRCSSQSGHNTVSWYQQALGQGPQFIFQYYREEENGRGNFPPRFSGLQFPNYSSELNVNALELDDSALYLCASGPPSYNEQFFGPGTRLTVL.

This chain joins TRBV5-1 and TRBJ1-5; tentative D call: TRBD1 (5 bases). Trimming took 5 bases from V and 6 from J, leaving 12 bases between them. Germline V gene lookup returns CDR1 SGHRS and CDR2 YFSETQ. This CDR3 region has 13 residues. CDR3 protein: CASRVREGQPQHF. As DNA, the CDR3 is TGCGCCAGCAGGGTCAGGGAGGGTCAGCCCCAGCATTTT.

In regard to this clone: Other DNA sequences in the sample encode the same CDR3. The rearrangement joins TRBV4-3 to TRBJ2-3; D may be TRBD2 (7 bases). V lost 4 bases to trimming and J lost 3 bases, with 11 bases between them. Germline CDR1 and CDR2: LGHNA and YSLEER. The CDR3 sequence is 14 residues long. CDR3: CASSRRGGTDTQYF. CDR3 nucleotide sequence: TGCGCCAGCAGCCGTAGGGGGGGAACAGATACGCAGTATTTT.

This sequence joins TRBV5-1 and TRBJ2-2; TRBD2 aligns across 8 bases. Germline values: CDR1 SGHRS, CDR2 YFSETQ. V was pared by 0 bases and J by 3 bases, with 4 bases of the junction left unmatched. This CDR3 is 16 amino acids long. CDR3 amino acids: CASSLAGRAHTGELFF. DNA of the CDR3: TGCGCCAGCAGCTTGGCCGGGAGGGCCCACACCGGGGAGCTGTTTTTT.

The gene calls are TRBV7-2 and TRBJ2-2, with 11 nucleotides matching TRBD2. The ends lost 5 bases at V and 6 bases at J; junction bases unmatched: 8. The length of the CDR3 is 16 residues. CDR1 is SGHTA, CDR2 FQGNSA, per germline. The CDR3 DNA reads TGTGCCAGCAGCGAACTAGCGGGAGTGTCCCCCGGGGAGCTGTTTTTT. As protein: CASSELAGVSPGELFF.

The genes are TRBV4-3 and TRBJ2-5; 15 bases are shared with TRBD2. J lost 3 bases, V lost 4 bases, and 9 bases had no gene match. Germline lookup yields CDR1 LGHNA and CDR2 YSLEER. The CDR3 length is 18 residues. This chain's CDR3 is CASSRNLRTSGREETQYF. In nucleotides, the CDR3 is TGCGCCAGCAGCCGAAACCTACGGACTAGCGGGAGGGAAGAGACCCAGTACTTC.

Turning to this clone: Other nucleotide sequences from this sample produce the same CDR3. CDR3 protein: CASSPRGQPQHF. In DNA, the CDR3 is TGTGCCAGCAGCCCTCGGGGTCAGCCCCAGCATTTT. The chain carries TRBV6-5 and TRBJ1-5, with D unresolved. The CDR3 is made up of 12 amino acids. Per the germline V gene, CDR1 is MNHEY and CDR2 is SVGAGI. Trimming cost V 6 bases and J 6 bases, with 9 bases left between them.

This clone was picked up one time. This chain uses TRBV30 with TRBJ2-1; 8 bases are shared with TRBD2. V shed 6 bases, J shed 4 bases, and the junction held 8 bases outside the gene matches. The CDR3 sequence is 14 residues long. The germline CDR1 and CDR2 sequences are GTSNPN and SVGIG (reference sequence). The CDR3: CACRPAGEYNEQFF. Written as DNA, the CDR3 is TGTGCCTGCCGGCCAGCGGGAGAGTACAATGAGCAGTTCTTC.

CDR3 protein: CASSLGGTGEREKETQYF. The CDR3 nucleotides are TGTGCCAGCAGCTTGGGAGGGACAGGGGAGCGGGAGAAAGAGACCCAGTACTTC. The V gene is TRBV5-7, the J gene TRBJ2-5, with 10 bases identical to TRBD1. TRBV5-7 is an ORF; its function is uncertain. V shed 0 bases, J shed 3 bases, and the junction held 11 bases outside the gene matches. The CDR3 contains 18 residues.

The gene calls are TRBV28 and TRBJ2-1; 11 bases map to TRBD2. This CDR3 is built from 16 residues. Trimming removed 6 bases from V and 2 bases from J; junction bases left unmatched: 6. Germline V lookup: CDR1 MDHEN, CDR2 SYDVKM. CDR3 sequence (DNA): TGTGCCAGCAGCACTAGCGGGAGTATACCCTACAATGAGCAGTTCTTC. This gives the protein CASSTSGSIPYNEQFF.

The chain links TRBV7-9 to TRBJ2-7; D not resolved. Germline V gene data show CDR1 as SEHNR and CDR2 as FQNEAQ (reference sequence). V lost 6 bases and J 0 bases, leaving 9 bases between the germline ends. The CDR3 sequence is 13 residues long. This CDR3 reads CASSQASSYEQYF. CDR3 nucleotide sequence: TGTGCCAGCAGTCAAGCCTCCTCCTACGAGCAGTACTTC.

The rearrangement links TRBV7-8 to TRBJ2-3, with D possibly TRBD2 on 6 matching bases. CDR3 length: 17 residues. Trimming left V 1 base short and J 0 bases short, with 14 bases between. Germline values: CDR1 SGHVS, CDR2 FQNEAQ. This CDR3 is CASSLVYDAGSTDTQYF. The CDR3 bases are TGTGCCAGCAGCTTAGTGTACGACGCGGGGAGCACAGATACGCAGTATTTT.

The CDR3: CSVESVAGAEQYF. Here the CDR3 DNA reads TGCAGCGTTGAATCGGTAGCGGGAGCCGAGCAGTACTTC. The J gene is TRBJ2-7, the V gene TRBV29-1; 9 bases are shared with TRBD2. Per the germline V gene, CDR1 is SQVTM and CDR2 is ANQGSEA. V gave up 2 bases and J gave up 6 bases; unmatched junction bases: 5. There are 13 residues in the CDR3.

This chain connects TRBV7-6 to TRBJ2-1, with a possible D match to TRBD2 (5 bases). V shed 4 bases and J shed 5 bases, with 18 bases lying between them. CDR1 is SGHVS and CDR2 is FNYEAQ in the germline V gene. This CDR3 contains 16 residues. CDR3 amino acids: CASSSRSGLRNNEQFF. The CDR3 coding sequence is TGTGCCAGCAGCTCAAGGAGCGGATTAAGGAACAATGAGCAGTTCTTC.

The chain combines TRBV30 with TRBJ2-1, with a possible D match to TRBD2 (6 bases). Trimming stripped 5 bases from V and 5 bases from J, with 13 bases between. The CDR3 has 13 residues. Germline-derived CDR1 and CDR2 are GTSNPN and SVGIG (reference sequence). The CDR3 here is CAWGSGDHNEQFF. The CDR3 DNA follows: TGTGCCTGGGGTTCGGGGGATCACAATGAGCAGTTCTTC.